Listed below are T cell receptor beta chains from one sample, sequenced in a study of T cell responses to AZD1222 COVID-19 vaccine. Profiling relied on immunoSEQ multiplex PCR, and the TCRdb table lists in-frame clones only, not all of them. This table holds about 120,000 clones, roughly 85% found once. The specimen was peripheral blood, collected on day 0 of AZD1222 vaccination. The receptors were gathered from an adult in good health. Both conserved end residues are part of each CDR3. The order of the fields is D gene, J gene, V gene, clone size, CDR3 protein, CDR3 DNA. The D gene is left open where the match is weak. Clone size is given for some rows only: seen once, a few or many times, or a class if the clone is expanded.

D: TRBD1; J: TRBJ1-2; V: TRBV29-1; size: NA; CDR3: CSAGQNYGYTF; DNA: TGCAGCGCGGGACAGAACTATGGCTACACCTTC
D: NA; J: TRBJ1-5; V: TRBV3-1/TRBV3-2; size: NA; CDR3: CASSLEGFKPQHF; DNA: TGTGCCAGCAGCCTCGAGGGATTTAAGCCCCAGCATTTT
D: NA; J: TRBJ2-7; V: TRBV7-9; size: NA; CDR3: CASSLEVEQYF; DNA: TGTGCCAGCAGCTTAGAAGTCGAGCAGTACTTC
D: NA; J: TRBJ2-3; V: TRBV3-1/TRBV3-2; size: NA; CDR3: CASSQGFETSTDTQYF; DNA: TGTGCCAGCAGCCAGGGGTTCGAGACTAGCACAGATACGCAGTATTTT
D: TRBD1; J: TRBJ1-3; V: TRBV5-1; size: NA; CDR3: CASSLLGQDLNTIYF; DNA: TGCGCCAGCAGCTTGTTGGGACAGGACCTCAACACCATATATTTT
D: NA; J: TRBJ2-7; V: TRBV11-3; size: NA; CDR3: CASSPRGAYEQYF; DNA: TGTGCCAGCAGCCCCCGCGGTGCCTACGAGCAGTACTTC
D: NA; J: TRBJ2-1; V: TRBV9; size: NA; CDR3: CASSGKTGGAPGNEQFF; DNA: TGTGCCAGCAGCGGAAAAACCGGGGGCGCCCCCGGGAATGAGCAGTTCTTC
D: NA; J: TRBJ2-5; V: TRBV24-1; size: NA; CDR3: CATSDRGSGETQYF; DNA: TGTGCCACCAGTGACAGGGGCTCGGGGGAGACCCAGTACTTC
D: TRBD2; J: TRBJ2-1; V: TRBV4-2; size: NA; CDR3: CASSQDGAGGGHNEQFF; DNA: TGTGCCAGCAGCCAAGACGGAGCGGGGGGAGGACACAATGAGCAGTTCTTC
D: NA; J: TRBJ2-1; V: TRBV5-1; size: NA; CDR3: CASSDSSYNEQFF; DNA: TGCGCCAGCTCCGACAGCTCCTACAATGAGCAGTTCTTC
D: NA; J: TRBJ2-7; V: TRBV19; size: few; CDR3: CASTSGTNYEQYF; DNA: TGTGCCAGTACCTCGGGGACAAACTACGAGCAGTACTTC
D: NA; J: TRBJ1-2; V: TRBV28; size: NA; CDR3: CASSSEGLYGYTF; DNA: TGTGCCAGCAGTTCTGAGGGGCTGTATGGCTACACCTTC
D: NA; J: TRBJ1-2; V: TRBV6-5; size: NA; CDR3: CASSYTGGLSVGYTF; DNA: TGTGCCAGCAGTTACACTGGGGGACTATCAGTTGGCTACACCTTC
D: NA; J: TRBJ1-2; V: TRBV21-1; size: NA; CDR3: CASSIKQGDYGYTF; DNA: TGTGCCAGCAGCATTAAACAGGGAGACTATGGCTACACCTTC
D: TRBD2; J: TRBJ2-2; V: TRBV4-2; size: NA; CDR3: CASSQDPAGGPRSGELFF; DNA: TGTGCCAGCAGCCAAGATCCAGCGGGAGGGCCGAGGTCCGGGGAGCTGTTTTTT
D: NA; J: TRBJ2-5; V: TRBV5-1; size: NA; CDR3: CASSLEVQETQYF; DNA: TGCGCCAGCAGCTTGGAAGTTCAAGAGACCCAGTACTTC
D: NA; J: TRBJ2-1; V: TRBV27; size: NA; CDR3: CASRSGSLTYNEQFF; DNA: TGTGCCAGCAGATCCGGGTCCCTAACCTACAATGAGCAGTTCTTC
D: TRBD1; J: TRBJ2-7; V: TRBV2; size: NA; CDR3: CASSKDRVTEQYF; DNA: TGTGCCAGCAGTAAGGACAGGGTGACCGAGCAGTACTTC
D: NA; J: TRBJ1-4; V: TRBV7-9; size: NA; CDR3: CASSLIPTGGKLFF; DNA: TGTGCCAGCAGCTTAATCCCTACTGGTGGAAAACTGTTTTTT
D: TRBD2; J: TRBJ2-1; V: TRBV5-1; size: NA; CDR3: CASSYPLAGGTYNEQFF; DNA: TGCGCCAGCAGCTATCCGCTAGCGGGGGGGACCTACAATGAGCAGTTCTTC
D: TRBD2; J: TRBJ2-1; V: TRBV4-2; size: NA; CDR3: CASSQDLLAGASYNEQFF; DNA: TGTGCCAGCAGCCAAGATCTGCTAGCGGGGGCTTCATACAATGAGCAGTTCTTC
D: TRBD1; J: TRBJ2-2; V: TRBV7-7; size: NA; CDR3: CASSSRTGVTGELFF; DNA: TGTGCCAGCAGCTCTAGGACAGGGGTCACCGGGGAGCTGTTTTTT
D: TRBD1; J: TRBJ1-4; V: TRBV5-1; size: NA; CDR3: CASSLEGQANEKLFF; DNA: TGCGCCAGCAGCTTGGAGGGACAGGCTAATGAAAAACTGTTTTTT
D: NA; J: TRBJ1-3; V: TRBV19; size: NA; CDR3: CASSMFAGSSGNTIYF; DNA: TGTGCCAGTAGTATGTTTGCGGGGAGCTCTGGAAACACCATATATTTT
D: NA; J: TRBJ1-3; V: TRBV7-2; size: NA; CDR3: CASSLVFRAQNTIYF; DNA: TGTGCCAGCAGCTTAGTTTTCAGGGCCCAGAACACCATATATTTT
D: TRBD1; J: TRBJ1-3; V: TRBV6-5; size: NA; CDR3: CAKISGTVGNTIYF; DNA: TGTGCCAAGATCTCCGGGACAGTTGGAAACACCATATATTTT
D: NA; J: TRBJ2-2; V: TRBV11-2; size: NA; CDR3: CASSFFSGELFF; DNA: TGTGCCAGCAGCTTCTTCAGCGGGGAGCTGTTTTTT
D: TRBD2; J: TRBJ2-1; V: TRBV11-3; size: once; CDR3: CASSHRAGTYNEQFF; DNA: TGTGCCAGCAGCCACCGAGCGGGGACCTACAATGAGCAGTTCTTC
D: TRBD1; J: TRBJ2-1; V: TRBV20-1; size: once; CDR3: CSASWDRRSYNEQFF; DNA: TGCAGTGCTAGTTGGGACAGACGCTCCTACAATGAGCAGTTCTTC
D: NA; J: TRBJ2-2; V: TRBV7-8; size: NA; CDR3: CASSLGLHTGELFF; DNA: TGTGCCAGCAGCCTGGGACTCCACACCGGGGAGCTGTTTTTT
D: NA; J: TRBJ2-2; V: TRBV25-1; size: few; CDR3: CASSGQLNTGELFF; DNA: TGTGCCAGCTCCGGACAGCTGAACACCGGGGAGCTGTTTTTT
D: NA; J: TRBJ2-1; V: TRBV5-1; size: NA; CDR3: CASSLGHQVAASTYNEQFF; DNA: TGCGCCAGCAGCTTGGGACACCAGGTGGCGGCTTCGACCTACAATGAGCAGTTCTTC
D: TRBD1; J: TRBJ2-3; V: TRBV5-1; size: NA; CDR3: CASSGRTGSGDTQYF; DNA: TGCGCCAGCAGCGGCAGGACAGGTTCAGGGGATACGCAGTATTTT
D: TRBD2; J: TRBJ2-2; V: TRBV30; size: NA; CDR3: CAWTSGGPGELFF; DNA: TGTGCCTGGACTAGCGGGGGGCCCGGGGAGCTGTTTTTT
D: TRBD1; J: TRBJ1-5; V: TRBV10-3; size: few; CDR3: CANGQGDGQPQHF; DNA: TGTGCCAACGGACAGGGCGACGGCCAGCCCCAGCATTTT
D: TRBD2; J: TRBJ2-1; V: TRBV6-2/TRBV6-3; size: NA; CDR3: CASSYQPNLAGGYNEQFF; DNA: TGTGCCAGCAGTTACCAGCCGAACCTAGCGGGAGGTTACAATGAGCAGTTCTTC
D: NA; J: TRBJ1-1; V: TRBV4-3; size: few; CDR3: CASSQLTESVAFF; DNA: TGCGCCAGCAGCCAATTGACAGAATCTGTGGCTTTCTTT
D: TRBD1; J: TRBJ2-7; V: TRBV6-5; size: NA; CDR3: CASDDRGVAEQYF; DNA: TGTGCCAGCGACGACAGGGGTGTCGCCGAGCAGTACTTC
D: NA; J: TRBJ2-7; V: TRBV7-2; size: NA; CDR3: CASSSQGGAEQYF; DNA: TGTGCCAGCAGCTCCCAGGGGGGGGCCGAGCAGTACTTC
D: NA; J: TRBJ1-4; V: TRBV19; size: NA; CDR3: CASSLMGSGVEKLFF; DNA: TGTGCCAGTAGCCTTATGGGGTCGGGGGTGGAAAAACTGTTTTTT
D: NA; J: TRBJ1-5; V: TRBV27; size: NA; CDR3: CASSLKAATQPQHF; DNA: TGTGCCAGCAGTCTCAAGGCAGCTACCCAGCCCCAGCATTTT
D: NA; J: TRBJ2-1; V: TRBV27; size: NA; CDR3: CASSLVLLGGEQFF; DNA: TGTGCCAGCAGTTTAGTCCTACTAGGCGGTGAGCAGTTCTTC
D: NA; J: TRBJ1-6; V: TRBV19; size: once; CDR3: CASSVSGTPNSPLHF; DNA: TGTGCCAGTAGTGTTTCCGGGACACCTAATTCACCCCTCCACTTT
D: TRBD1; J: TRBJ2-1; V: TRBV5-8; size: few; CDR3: CASSRGRGRYNEQFF; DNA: TGTGCCAGCAGCCGCGGCAGGGGGCGGTACAATGAGCAGTTCTTC
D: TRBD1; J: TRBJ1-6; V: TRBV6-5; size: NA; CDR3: CASRDRDNSPLHF; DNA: TGTGCCAGCCGGGACAGGGATAATTCACCCCTCCACTTT
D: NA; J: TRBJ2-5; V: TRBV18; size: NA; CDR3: CASSRTGTETQYF; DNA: TGTGCCAGCTCACGAACCGGGACGGAGACCCAGTACTTC
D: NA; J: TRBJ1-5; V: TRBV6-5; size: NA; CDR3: CASSSKSTRYNQPQHF; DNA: TGTGCCAGCAGTTCCAAATCTACTAGATATAATCAGCCCCAGCATTTT
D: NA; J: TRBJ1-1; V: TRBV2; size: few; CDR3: CASSQKLISNTEAFF; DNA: TGTGCCAGCAGTCAAAAATTGATATCGAACACTGAAGCTTTCTTT
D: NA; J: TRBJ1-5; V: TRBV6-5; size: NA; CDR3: CASREETGGSQPQHF; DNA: TGTGCCAGCAGAGAGGAGACAGGCGGGAGTCAGCCCCAGCATTTT
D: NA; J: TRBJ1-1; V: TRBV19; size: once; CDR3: CASSSESDRNTEAFF; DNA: TGTGCCAGTAGTTCGGAGTCTGACCGGAACACTGAAGCTTTCTTT
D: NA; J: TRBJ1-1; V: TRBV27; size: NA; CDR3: CASSPGQFLTEAFF; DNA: TGTGCCAGCAGTCCAGGACAGTTCCTCACTGAAGCTTTCTTT
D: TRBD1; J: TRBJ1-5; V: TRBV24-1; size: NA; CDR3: CATSDGTDNQPQHF; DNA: TGTGCCACCAGTGATGGGACAGACAATCAGCCCCAGCATTTT
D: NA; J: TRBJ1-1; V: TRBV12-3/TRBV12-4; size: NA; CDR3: CASSLDYTEAFF; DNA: TGTGCCAGCAGTTTAGACTACACTGAAGCTTTCTTT
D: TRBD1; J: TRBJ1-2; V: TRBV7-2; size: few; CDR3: CASSPAFNRGRDYGYTF; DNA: TGTGCCAGCAGCCCGGCCTTTAACAGGGGGCGCGACTATGGCTACACCTTC